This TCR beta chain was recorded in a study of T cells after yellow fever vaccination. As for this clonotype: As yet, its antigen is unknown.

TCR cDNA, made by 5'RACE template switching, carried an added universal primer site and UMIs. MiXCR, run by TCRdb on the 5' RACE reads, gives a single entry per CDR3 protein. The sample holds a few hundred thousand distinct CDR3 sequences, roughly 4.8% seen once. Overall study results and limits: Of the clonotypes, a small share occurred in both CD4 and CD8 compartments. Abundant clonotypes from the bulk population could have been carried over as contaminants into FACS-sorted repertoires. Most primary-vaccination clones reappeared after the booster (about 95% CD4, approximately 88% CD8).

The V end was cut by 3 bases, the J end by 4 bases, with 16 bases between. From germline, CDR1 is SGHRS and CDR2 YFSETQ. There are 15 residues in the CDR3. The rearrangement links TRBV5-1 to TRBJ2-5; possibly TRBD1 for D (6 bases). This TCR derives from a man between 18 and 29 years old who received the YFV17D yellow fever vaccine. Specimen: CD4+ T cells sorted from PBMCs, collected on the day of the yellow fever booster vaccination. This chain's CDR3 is CASSWGTSRGETQYF. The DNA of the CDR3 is TGCGCCAGCAGCTGGGGGACCTCCAGGGGAGAGACCCAGTACTTC.